This T cell receptor beta chain was identified during a study of blood T cell repertoires in COVID-19. Whole-study context: Spain, Italy and the United States supplied samples that represented acute and convalescent COVID-19.

This clone was counted only a few times. Seattle patients were enrolled while actively infected and followed longitudinally. The germline CDR1 and CDR2 sequences are SGHNT and YENEEA. The ends lost 1 base at V and 7 bases at J; junction bases unmatched: 4. This CDR3 has 15 residues. Sequencing was performed with immunoSEQ multiplex PCR; in TCRdb, only in-frame clones are kept and a portion is missing. The repertoire has about 480,000 clones, roughly 89% of them found once; the top ten carry approximately 0.9%. The receptor's source is a man aged 18 to 30 with COVID-19, enrolled during active disease. The chain recombines TRBV11-3 with TRBJ1-6; 7 bases fit TRBD1. The sequencing sample was made of peripheral blood. This CDR3 reads CASSLGQGGNSPLHF. The CDR3 coding sequence is TGTGCCAGCAGCTTAGGACAGGGAGGCAATTCACCCCTCCACTTT.